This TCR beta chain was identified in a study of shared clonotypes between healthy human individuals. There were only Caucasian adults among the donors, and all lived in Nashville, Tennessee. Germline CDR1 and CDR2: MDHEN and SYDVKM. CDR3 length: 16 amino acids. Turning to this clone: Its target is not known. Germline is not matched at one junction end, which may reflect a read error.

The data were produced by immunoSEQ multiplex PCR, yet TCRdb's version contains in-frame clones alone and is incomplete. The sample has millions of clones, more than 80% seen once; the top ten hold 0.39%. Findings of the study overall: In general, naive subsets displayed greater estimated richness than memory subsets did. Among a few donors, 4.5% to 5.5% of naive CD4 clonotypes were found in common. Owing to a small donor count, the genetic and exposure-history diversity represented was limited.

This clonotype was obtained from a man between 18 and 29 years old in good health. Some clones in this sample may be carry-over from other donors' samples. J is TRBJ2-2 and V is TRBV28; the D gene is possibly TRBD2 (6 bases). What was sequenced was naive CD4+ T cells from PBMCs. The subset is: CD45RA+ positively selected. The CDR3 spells CASSLSGQGNSGELFF. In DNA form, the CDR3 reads TGTGCCAGCAGTTTAAGCGGGCAGGGTAACAGCGGGGAGCTGTTTTTT.